This is a list of T cell receptor beta chains from one sample in a study of T cell responses to AZD1222 COVID-19 vaccine. Generated by immunoSEQ multiplex PCR, the TCRdb table keeps only in-frame clones and is missing some. Of about 97,000 clones in the sample, around 87% are singletons; the top ten hold about 5%. Sequencing used peripheral blood, obtained on day 0 of AZD1222 vaccination. Receptors originate from an adult in good health. Each CDR3 is given with its conserved first and last residue. Some rows mark clone size as missing; the rest say once, few, many or name a class of expanded clone.

j_call v_call cdr3_length clone_size cdr3_aa
TRBJ1-1 TRBV4-3 16 - CASSPQGGYRGTEAFF
TRBJ2-3 TRBV7-6 16 - CASSLAGGRSTDTQYF
TRBJ1-5 TRBV19 16 few CASSGTARRSNQPQHF
TRBJ2-7 TRBV5-1 13 - CASSPPNSYEQYF
TRBJ1-6 TRBV7-6 16 once CASSLDPGAYNSPLHF
TRBJ1-4 TRBV30 16 - CAWSAYVGGKGEKLFF
TRBJ2-1 TRBV15 16 - CATSRDAGRGLREQFF
TRBJ1-2 TRBV7-8 14 - CASSLALTGDGYTF
TRBJ2-5 TRBV6-2/TRBV6-3 14 - CASSTRGGSETQYF
TRBJ2-1 TRBV9 14 - CASSGAGSYNEQFF
TRBJ2-2 TRBV6-5 15 - CASSRTAQFGGELFF
TRBJ1-5 TRBV19 13 - CASSTQGDQPQHF
TRBJ2-3 TRBV7-2 20 - CASSLARGAGGRSRTDTQYF
TRBJ2-3 TRBV9 15 once CASSVSPQRTDTQYF